The T cell receptor beta chain under discussion was sequenced for a study of blood T cell repertoires in COVID-19 (dated by TCRdb to about 2020). Regarding the complete study: The collaborator samples originated in the United States, Italy and Spain and spanned the acute and convalescent phases of COVID-19. Sample metadata almost always included a de-identified subject ID, COVID-19 status, age in years and sex. Subjects who had been exposed to COVID-19, were actively infected with it, or had recovered from it provided the deeply sampled blood TCRbeta repertoires that made up the dataset. Where available, HLA class I and class II types were obtained from metadata supplied by the sample provider rather than from assay-based typing. The repertoires were released in a freely available public database intended as a resource for research on the immune response to SARS-CoV-2. The samples were drawn from the first 160 participants of the ongoing ImmuneRACE study and from some 1,300 subjects provided by 6 global collaborators. The material from the prospective study consisted of cDNA or gDNA derived from T cells, B-cell-depleted T cells, or PBMCs. Points the paper makes about the study in general: The amount of clinical and demographic metadata varied by source and participant and was provided uncurated.

This clone was observed a handful of times. Its antigen target is currently unknown. Within one base of it there is no much larger clone, and no base qualities were kept. The collaborating institutions used their own protocols to collect whole blood in K2EDTA tubes. For TCRbeta analysis, collaborators shipped samples in one of three forms: frozen whole blood, isolated PBMCs, or DNA extracted from either of those sample types. The CDR3, from cysteine to phenylalanine, totals 14 residues. Only the CDR3 portion is preserved as DNA: 42 bases, with reading frame beginning at the first base. CDR1 and CDR2 are read off the germline V gene as MGHRA and YSYEKL. Relative to germline, V is 1 base shorter and J is 7 bases shorter, with 13 bases between their ends. The immunoSEQ Assay, a bias-controlled multiplex PCR, was used to amplify TCRbeta CDR3 regions from genomic DNA. In the source study's methods: Nucleated cell counts per sample were estimated from amplification of reference gene primers within the assay. Sequence reads were collapsed and filtered to measure the absolute abundance of every unique TCRbeta CDR3 rearrangement. For each sample, productive Simpson clonality was calculated as the square root of Simpson's diversity index across productive rearrangements. As stored in TCRdb, this immuneACCESS dataset retains in-frame rearrangements with V and J assigned. A fraction of the clones does not appear; measured against another copy, unresolved V genes explain less than half of the discrepancy, and the remainder lacks a known reason. Clone size and the V and J calls come from that table; the DNA yielded D and trimming. The sample profile shows roughly 80,000 clones; 65% to 85% of them were found once. Clones ranked in the top ten supply 15% to 20% of the sample.

The material sequenced was peripheral blood. This TCR derives from a woman aged 60 to 75 with acute or convalescent COVID-19. The sequence joins TRBV4-1 to TRBJ1-2; the D gene assignment is ambiguous. The CDR3 protein sequence reads: CASSQGPGSAGYTF. The nucleotides are TGCGCCAGCAGCCAAGGGCCCGGAAGCGCTGGCTACACCTTC.